This entry features one TCR beta chain sequence. Its antigen is still unknown. Trimming at V came to 2 bases and at J to 4 bases, leaving 24 bases not matched to a gene. The CDR3 covers 21 residues. Germline V CDR1 and CDR2: MNHEY, SVGAGI. These data belong to a study of vaccination and CD4 T cells after COVID-19. Study-level background: Stimuli were overlapping spike peptide pools of SARS-CoV-2 and three common cold coronaviruses (HCoV-NL63, HCoV-OC43, HCoV-229E). Study outcomes and limitations: With convalescent patients, a median approximately 90% of reactive clones emerged solely after vaccination.

As to treatment: roughly 10-day PBMC culture with coronavirus spike peptide pools or control peptides (ViraFEST assay). Cultured CD4+ T cells had their DNA profiled by the Oncomine TCR Beta short-read assay. After culture, CD4+ T cells served as the source for genomic DNA extraction. TCRdb used MiXCR to reprocess the PCR reads, holding one entry per CDR3 protein. Seen here are 15,000 to 20,000 distinct CDR3 sequences, 56% observed once, and the top ten hold approximately 10%. Source material: CD4+ T cells from blood, cultured in vitro. The source of this sequence is a human donor who had recovered from COVID-19. V is TRBV6-5 and J is TRBJ2-5, with 8 positions matching TRBD1. CDR3 nucleotides: TGTGCCAGCAGTTACCTCCGACAGGGACAGGTTCCTGTGAACCCAATAGAGACCCAGTACTTC. It codes for CASSYLRQGQVPVNPIETQYF.